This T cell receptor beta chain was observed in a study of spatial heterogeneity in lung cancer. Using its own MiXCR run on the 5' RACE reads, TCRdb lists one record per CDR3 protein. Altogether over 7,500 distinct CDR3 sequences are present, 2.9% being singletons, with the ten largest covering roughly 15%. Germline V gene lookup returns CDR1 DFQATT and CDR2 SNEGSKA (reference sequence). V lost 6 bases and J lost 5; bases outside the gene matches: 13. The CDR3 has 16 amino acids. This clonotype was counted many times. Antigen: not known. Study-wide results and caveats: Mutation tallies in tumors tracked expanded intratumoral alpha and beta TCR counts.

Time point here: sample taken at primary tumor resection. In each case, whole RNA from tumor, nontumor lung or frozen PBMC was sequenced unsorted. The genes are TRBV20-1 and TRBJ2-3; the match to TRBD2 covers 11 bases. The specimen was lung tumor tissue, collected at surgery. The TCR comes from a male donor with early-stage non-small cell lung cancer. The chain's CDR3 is CSAAPPSGGYQDTQYF. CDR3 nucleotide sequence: TGCAGTGCCGCTCCCCCTAGCGGGGGGTATCAAGATACGCAGTATTTT.